This TCR beta chain was sequenced during a study of OX40 agonist ivuxolimab in advanced cancers. This CDR3 has 15 amino acids. Between the trimmed V and J ends, which lost 2 bases and 1 base, there was a span of 11 bases. Germline V gene sequence: CDR1 MNHNY, CDR2 SVGAGI (reference sequence). Here immunoSEQ multiplex PCR was the method, and the copy in TCRdb shows in-frame clones only, minus some. Counted here are tens of thousands of clones, 86% occurring once; the ten biggest clones make up approximately 0.55%. This sequence was found in an adult with an advanced solid tumor such as melanoma, head and neck, liver or kidney cancer. This chain joins TRBV6-6 and TRBJ1-1; perhaps TRBD1 as D (6 bases). The sequencing here drew on CD4+ or CD8+ T cells sorted from blood, taken in a trial of the OX40 agonist ivuxolimab. As DNA, the CDR3 is TGTGCCAGCAGTTACGATCGACAGGCGAACACTGAAGCTTTCTTT. Its translation: CASSYDRQANTEAFF.